The rows below give T cell receptor beta chains drawn from one sample of a study of shared clonotypes between healthy human individuals. Here immunoSEQ multiplex PCR was the method, and the copy in TCRdb shows in-frame clones only, minus some. The sample holds around 510,000 clones, about 96% seen once. The sample consisted of naive CD4+ T cells sorted from blood. The receptors were gathered from a woman between 25 and 40 years old in good health. CDR3s include the opening cysteine and the closing phenylalanine or tryptophan. D genes are given only for firm matches. Clone size is given for some rows only: seen once, a few or many times, or a class if the clone is expanded.

D gene: NA; clone size: NA; J gene: TRBJ1-5; V gene: TRBV18; CDR3 protein: CASSSVGGLAGNQPQHF; CDR3 DNA: TGTGCCAGCTCGTCCGTGGGCGGCTTAGCTGGAAATCAGCCCCAGCATTTT
D gene: NA; clone size: NA; J gene: TRBJ2-5; V gene: TRBV2; CDR3 protein: CASLRQVRETQYF; CDR3 DNA: TGTGCCAGCCTCCGACAGGTTCGAGAGACCCAGTACTTC
D gene: TRBD1; clone size: NA; J gene: TRBJ1-4; V gene: TRBV28; CDR3 protein: CASSMDRDFEKLFF; CDR3 DNA: TGTGCCAGCAGTATGGACAGGGATTTCGAAAAACTGTTTTTT
D gene: NA; clone size: NA; J gene: TRBJ2-3; V gene: TRBV4-1; CDR3 protein: CASSQVEGVGPDTQYF; CDR3 DNA: TGCGCCAGCAGCCAAGTGGAAGGGGTCGGCCCAGATACGCAGTATTTT
D gene: NA; clone size: NA; J gene: TRBJ1-1; V gene: TRBV6-1; CDR3 protein: CASRKSGAMNTEAFF; CDR3 DNA: TGTGCCAGCAGGAAGTCGGGGGCCATGAACACTGAAGCTTTCTTT
D gene: NA; clone size: NA; J gene: TRBJ2-1; V gene: TRBV9; CDR3 protein: CASSVEGAGPYNEQFF; CDR3 DNA: TGTGCCAGCAGCGTAGAAGGAGCGGGCCCATACAATGAGCAGTTCTTC
D gene: NA; clone size: NA; J gene: TRBJ2-6; V gene: TRBV2; CDR3 protein: CASSERIGSSGANVLTF; CDR3 DNA: TGTGCCAGCAGTGAAAGGATCGGGAGCTCTGGGGCCAACGTCCTGACTTTC
D gene: TRBD2; clone size: NA; J gene: TRBJ2-1; V gene: TRBV7-3; CDR3 protein: CASSQSGTSGNNEQFF; CDR3 DNA: TGTGCCAGCAGCCAATCCGGGACTAGCGGAAACAATGAGCAGTTCTTC
D gene: TRBD2; clone size: NA; J gene: TRBJ2-4; V gene: TRBV2; CDR3 protein: CASSPRLTSGGPQDIQYF; CDR3 DNA: TGTGCCAGCAGTCCACGCCTGACTAGCGGGGGGCCCCAGGACATTCAGTACTTC
D gene: NA; clone size: once; J gene: TRBJ2-5; V gene: TRBV15; CDR3 protein: CATSRVWGTQYF; CDR3 DNA: TGTGCCACCAGCAGAGTATGGGGGACCCAGTACTTC
D gene: TRBD1; clone size: NA; J gene: TRBJ2-7; V gene: TRBV29-1; CDR3 protein: CSVVGTGTYEQYF; CDR3 DNA: TGCAGCGTTGTGGGGACAGGCACCTACGAGCAGTACTTC
D gene: TRBD2; clone size: NA; J gene: TRBJ2-3; V gene: TRBV27; CDR3 protein: CASSTSGMRRGTDTQYF; CDR3 DNA: TGTGCCAGTTCAACTAGCGGGATGAGACGGGGCACAGATACGCAGTATTTT
D gene: TRBD2; clone size: NA; J gene: TRBJ2-3; V gene: TRBV15; CDR3 protein: CATSREGGTSRTTDTQYF; CDR3 DNA: TGTGCCACCAGCAGAGAGGGGGGGACTAGCAGGACGACAGATACGCAGTATTTT
D gene: NA; clone size: NA; J gene: TRBJ2-1; V gene: TRBV7-2; CDR3 protein: CASSISGTTAGYNEQFF; CDR3 DNA: TGTGCCAGCAGCATCTCCGGGACGACGGCTGGGTACAATGAGCAGTTCTTC
D gene: NA; clone size: NA; J gene: TRBJ2-1; V gene: TRBV5-1; CDR3 protein: CASSLTGHENEQFF; CDR3 DNA: TGCGCCAGCAGCTTGACAGGGCACGAGAATGAGCAGTTCTTC
D gene: TRBD1; clone size: NA; J gene: TRBJ1-5; V gene: TRBV5-6; CDR3 protein: CASSFWTGGSNQPQHF; CDR3 DNA: TGTGCCAGCAGCTTTTGGACAGGGGGTAGCAATCAGCCCCAGCATTTT
D gene: NA; clone size: NA; J gene: TRBJ2-1; V gene: TRBV5-6; CDR3 protein: CASSFKGFFNEQFF; CDR3 DNA: TGTGCCAGCAGCTTTAAAGGATTTTTCAATGAGCAGTTCTTC
D gene: NA; clone size: NA; J gene: TRBJ1-5; V gene: TRBV6-5; CDR3 protein: CASSPKVNQPQHF; CDR3 DNA: TGTGCCAGCAGCCCTAAAGTCAATCAGCCCCAGCATTTT
D gene: TRBD1; clone size: NA; J gene: TRBJ1-1; V gene: TRBV4-1; CDR3 protein: CASSHARQGRWTEAFF; CDR3 DNA: TGCGCCAGCAGCCACGCCCGACAGGGCCGGTGGACTGAAGCTTTCTTT
D gene: TRBD2; clone size: NA; J gene: TRBJ2-2; V gene: TRBV28; CDR3 protein: CASSSVSGRRYTGELFF; CDR3 DNA: TGTGCCAGCAGTTCGGTGAGCGGGAGGAGATACACCGGGGAGCTGTTTTTT
D gene: TRBD2; clone size: NA; J gene: TRBJ2-3; V gene: TRBV5-1; CDR3 protein: CASSLASGRDTQYF; CDR3 DNA: TGCGCCAGCAGCTTGGCTAGCGGGCGGGATACGCAGTATTTT
D gene: TRBD2; clone size: NA; J gene: TRBJ2-7; V gene: TRBV28; CDR3 protein: CASSPTLKLATEQYF; CDR3 DNA: TGTGCCAGCAGTCCCACCCTCAAACTAGCGACTGAGCAGTACTTC
D gene: TRBD2; clone size: NA; J gene: TRBJ2-3; V gene: TRBV7-6; CDR3 protein: CASSLGGLAELTDTQYF; CDR3 DNA: TGTGCCAGCAGCTTAGGGGGACTAGCGGAACTCACAGATACGCAGTATTTT
D gene: NA; clone size: NA; J gene: TRBJ2-7; V gene: TRBV5-1; CDR3 protein: CASSLVAGSNEQYF; CDR3 DNA: TGCGCCAGCAGCTTGGTCGCAGGGTCCAACGAGCAGTACTTC
D gene: TRBD1; clone size: NA; J gene: TRBJ1-1; V gene: TRBV2; CDR3 protein: CASSPGTGRPEAFF; CDR3 DNA: TGTGCCAGCAGTCCCGGGACAGGTAGACCTGAAGCTTTCTTT
D gene: TRBD1; clone size: NA; J gene: TRBJ1-5; V gene: TRBV28; CDR3 protein: CASSFPGQGYEPQHF; CDR3 DNA: TGTGCCAGCAGTTTCCCGGGACAGGGCTACGAGCCCCAGCATTTT
D gene: NA; clone size: NA; J gene: TRBJ2-1; V gene: TRBV6-1; CDR3 protein: CASSEYLGSYNEQFF; CDR3 DNA: TGTGCCAGCAGTGAATATTTGGGCTCCTACAATGAGCAGTTCTTC
D gene: TRBD2; clone size: NA; J gene: TRBJ2-3; V gene: TRBV4-1; CDR3 protein: CASSQGPKREVRTDTQYF; CDR3 DNA: TGCGCCAGCAGCCAAGGCCCAAAGCGGGAGGTGAGGACAGATACGCAGTATTTT
D gene: NA; clone size: NA; J gene: TRBJ2-5; V gene: TRBV5-1; CDR3 protein: CASSYGSEETQYF; CDR3 DNA: TGCGCCAGCAGTTATGGAAGCGAAGAGACCCAGTACTTC
D gene: NA; clone size: NA; J gene: TRBJ2-6; V gene: TRBV19; CDR3 protein: CASKTDSSGANVLTF; CDR3 DNA: TGTGCCAGCAAAACCGACAGCTCTGGGGCCAACGTCCTGACTTTC
D gene: NA; clone size: once; J gene: TRBJ2-7; V gene: TRBV6-5; CDR3 protein: CASSPGGGTYEQYF; CDR3 DNA: TGTGCCAGCAGTCCCGGAGGGGGTACCTACGAGCAGTACTTC
D gene: TRBD1; clone size: NA; J gene: TRBJ2-3; V gene: TRBV30; CDR3 protein: CAWGQGQGARSDTQYF; CDR3 DNA: TGTGCCTGGGGGCAAGGACAGGGGGCTCGGTCAGATACGCAGTATTTT
D gene: NA; clone size: NA; J gene: TRBJ1-4; V gene: TRBV2; CDR3 protein: CASRAGYSNEKLFF; CDR3 DNA: TGTGCCAGCAGGGCGGGGTATTCGAATGAAAAACTGTTTTTT
D gene: NA; clone size: NA; J gene: TRBJ1-1; V gene: TRBV6-5; CDR3 protein: CASSYHSTVNTEAFF; CDR3 DNA: TGTGCCAGCAGTTATCACTCGACAGTAAACACTGAAGCTTTCTTT
D gene: TRBD2; clone size: NA; J gene: TRBJ2-2; V gene: TRBV2; CDR3 protein: CASTLAGEAPGELFF; CDR3 DNA: TGTGCCAGCACTCTAGCGGGAGAGGCACCCGGGGAGCTGTTTTTT
D gene: NA; clone size: NA; J gene: TRBJ2-7; V gene: TRBV28; CDR3 protein: CASLSGGRLHNEQYF; CDR3 DNA: TGTGCCAGCCTTTCTGGCGGGCGCCTTCATAACGAGCAGTACTTC
D gene: NA; clone size: NA; J gene: TRBJ2-2; V gene: TRBV27; CDR3 protein: CASSFPANTGELFF; CDR3 DNA: TGTGCCAGCAGTTTCCCCGCGAACACCGGGGAGCTGTTTTTT
D gene: NA; clone size: once; J gene: TRBJ1-1; V gene: TRBV28; CDR3 protein: CASSLIGSEAFF; CDR3 DNA: TGTGCCAGCAGTTTAATAGGGTCTGAAGCTTTCTTT
D gene: TRBD1; clone size: NA; J gene: TRBJ2-7; V gene: TRBV5-1; CDR3 protein: CASSLGDRGYEQYF; CDR3 DNA: TGCGCCAGCAGCCTCGGGGACAGGGGCTACGAGCAGTACTTC
D gene: NA; clone size: NA; J gene: TRBJ2-3; V gene: TRBV29-1; CDR3 protein: CSVEWGSTDTQYF; CDR3 DNA: TGCAGCGTTGAGTGGGGGAGCACAGATACGCAGTATTTT
D gene: TRBD1; clone size: once; J gene: TRBJ2-3; V gene: TRBV4-2; CDR3 protein: CASSRQGFGTDTQYF; CDR3 DNA: TGTGCCAGCAGCCGACAGGGTTTCGGCACAGATACGCAGTATTTT
D gene: NA; clone size: NA; J gene: TRBJ2-7; V gene: TRBV13; CDR3 protein: CASSSRASPSYEQYF; CDR3 DNA: TGTGCCAGCAGCTCACGGGCTAGCCCATCCTACGAGCAGTACTTC
D gene: NA; clone size: NA; J gene: TRBJ2-5; V gene: TRBV27; CDR3 protein: CASSFSGLGAETQYF; CDR3 DNA: TGTGCCAGCAGTTTCTCAGGGTTGGGAGCAGAGACCCAGTACTTC
D gene: TRBD1; clone size: NA; J gene: TRBJ2-5; V gene: TRBV7-2; CDR3 protein: CASSLMGQDLETQYF; CDR3 DNA: TGTGCCAGCAGCCTAATGGGACAGGATTTGGAGACCCAGTACTTC
D gene: TRBD1; clone size: NA; J gene: TRBJ2-2; V gene: TRBV5-6; CDR3 protein: CASSPWTGGWIGELFF; CDR3 DNA: TGTGCCAGCAGCCCCTGGACAGGGGGCTGGATCGGGGAGCTGTTTTTT
D gene: NA; clone size: NA; J gene: TRBJ2-2; V gene: TRBV7-9; CDR3 protein: CASSLDGWGGELFF; CDR3 DNA: TGTGCCAGCAGCTTAGACGGATGGGGCGGGGAGCTGTTTTTT